These T cell receptor beta chains were read from a single sample in a study of blood T cells in healthy people across ages. Via MiXCR, TCRdb re-called the 5' RACE reads, giving one row per CDR3 protein. The sample comprises 550,000 to 700,000 distinct CDR3 sequences, 25% to 30% of which are singletons, and roughly 20% rests with the top ten. The source material was blood. The receptors were gathered from a woman in her sixties or seventies in good health. Both conserved end residues are part of each CDR3. A D gene is named only where the DNA matches it firmly. Rows give clone size only sometimes, using once, few, many, or a class for an expanded clone.

-	TRBV5-8	few	TRBJ1-6	TGTGCCAGCAGCTCTATTCGGGAGGGCGGGGGTTCACCCCTCCACTTT	CASSSIREGGGSPLHF
TRBD1	TRBV9	few	TRBJ1-3	TGTGCCAGCAGCGTAGCCCCCCAGGGGGCAAGTGGAAACACCGTATATTTT	CASSVAPQGASGNTVYF
-	TRBV6-2/TRBV6-3	-	TRBJ1-1	TGTGCCAGCAGGCCCACGGGACACCAGAACACTGAAGTTTTCTTT	CASRPTGHQNTEVFF
TRBD1	TRBV12-3/TRBV12-4	-	TRBJ1-3	TGTGCCAGCAGTCCCCGGGACAGTGGAAACACCATATATTTT	CASSPRDSGNTIYF
-	TRBV6-5	many	TRBJ2-7	TGTGCCAGCAGTCTGCGGGACGGCTCACCCTACGAGCAGTACTTC	CASSLRDGSPYEQYF
-	TRBV5-1	-	TRBJ2-1	TGCGCCAGCAGCTTGGGAGCAGCCCAGAATGAGCAGTTCTTC	CASSLGAAQNEQFF
-	TRBV5-6	few	TRBJ2-3	TGTGCCAGCAGCCCAGGGGCGGGGACGGCAGATACGCAGTATTTT	CASSPGAGTADTQYF
-	TRBV29-1	few	TRBJ1-1	TGCAGCGTTACGGTCAGTGGGACTGAAGCTTTCTTT	CSVTVSGTEAFF
-	TRBV20-1	-	TRBJ2-1	TGCAGTGCTAGAGATACGACCGGTAGCTCCTACAATGAGCAGTTCTTC	CSARDTTGSSYNEQFF
TRBD2	TRBV15	-	TRBJ2-1	TGTGCCACCAGCAGAGAAGGTAGCGGGGGATCCTACAATGAGCAGTTCTTC	CATSREGSGGSYNEQFF
TRBD1	TRBV6-6	few	TRBJ1-1	TGTGCCATAACGGGACAGGGGTACACTGAAGCTTTCTTT	CAITGQGYTEAFF
TRBD1	TRBV7-2	many	TRBJ2-7	TGTGCCAGCAGTCGACAGGGCTACGAGCAGTACTTC	CASSRQGYEQYF
TRBD2	TRBV6-2/TRBV6-3	-	TRBJ2-1	TGTGCCAGCAGGGGAAGCGGGGGGGATGAGCAGTTCTTC	CASRGSGGDEQFF
-	TRBV20-1	many	TRBJ1-5	TGCAGTGCTAGTCGCCTGAGCAATCAGCCCCAGCATTTT	CSASRLSNQPQHF
TRBD2	TRBV5-6	-	TRBJ2-1	TGTGCCAGCAGCTCGCCGGGACTAGCCTTCCTCGAGCAGTTCTTC	CASSSPGLAFLEQFF
TRBD2	TRBV5-1	-	TRBJ2-5	TGCGCCAGCAGCTTCTCTAGCGGGGGGGCCGAGACCCAGTACTTC	CASSFSSGGAETQYF
-	TRBV7-2	-	TRBJ2-1	TGTGCCAGCAGCCTAAGCCCTAGCTTTCCCGAGCAGTTCTTC	CASSLSPSFPEQFF
-	TRBV27	few	TRBJ1-1	TGTGCCAGCAGCCAACTATACTCGGGTGAAGCTTTCTTT	CASSQLYSGEAFF
TRBD2	TRBV7-2	-	TRBJ2-1	TGTGCCAGCAGCTTTGGCGGGACTAAGGGGATACATGAGCAGTTCTTC	CASSFGGTKGIHEQFF
-	TRBV6-5	few	TRBJ1-5	TGTGCCAGCAGCCCTCGGAGCAATCAGCCCCAGCATTTT	CASSPRSNQPQHF
TRBD1	TRBV29-1	once	TRBJ2-1	TGCAGCGTTGAAAACTGGGACAGGGAAGACAATGAGCAGTTCTTC	CSVENWDREDNEQFF
TRBD2	TRBV7-2	few	TRBJ2-7	TGTGCCAGCAGCTTAGCGGGGATTACTAGCGGGGCTTCCTACGAGCAGTACTTC	CASSLAGITSGASYEQYF
TRBD1	TRBV10-3	-	TRBJ2-5	TGTGCCATCAGCGGACAGGGTCAAGAGACCCAGTACTTC	CAISGQGQETQYF
-	TRBV3-1	-	TRBJ1-1	TGTGCCAGCAGCCAGACCACAGCGACAGCTTTCTTT	CASSQTTATAFF
-	TRBV7-7	few	TRBJ1-1	TGTGCCAGCAGCTTAAAGGAGTACACTGAAGCTTTCTTT	CASSLKEYTEAFF
TRBD1	TRBV5-5	-	TRBJ2-5	TGTGCCGGCAGCTTGGACGGGACAGGGGATGAGACCCAGTACTTC	CAGSLDGTGDETQYF
TRBD1	TRBV29-1	-	TRBJ2-3	TGCAGCGTTGCCCGGACAGGGGCATCGGGCACAGATACGCAGTATTTT	CSVARTGASGTDTQYF
TRBD1	TRBV27	-	TRBJ1-4	TGTGCCAGGAGTTCCACGGGACAGGGGGATGAAAAACTGTTTTTT	CARSSTGQGDEKLFF
-	TRBV4-3	-	TRBJ1-6	TGCGCCAGCAGCCAAGCCTCGGTGGGTTCTCCCCTCCACTTT	CASSQASVGSPLHF
-	TRBV13	few	TRBJ1-2	TGTGCCAGCACCCCCCGGGGCTACTATGGCTACACCTTC	CASTPRGYYGYTF
TRBD1	TRBV28	-	TRBJ2-7	TGTGTCACGATTCGGCAGGGGGCCTACGAGCAGTACTTC	CVTIRQGAYEQYF
-	TRBV20-1	-	TRBJ2-3	TGCAGTGCATCCAAGGGGGGGCCTCGTGATACGCAGTATTTT	CSASKGGPRDTQYF
-	TRBV29-1	-	TRBJ2-7	TGCAGCGTTGATGGTCCAGGGACCTACGAGCAGTACTTC	CSVDGPGTYEQYF
-	TRBV7-9	-	TRBJ2-6	TGTGCCAGCAGCTCCCGGGCCTCTGGGGCCAACGTCCTGACTTTC	CASSSRASGANVLTF
-	TRBV6-5	-	TRBJ2-7	TGTGCCAGTAGATATCGGGACAACCACTACGAGCAGTACTTC	CASRYRDNHYEQYF
-	TRBV12-3/TRBV12-4	-	TRBJ2-7	TGTGCCAGCAGTTTCAGGCGCAGCTCCTACGAGCAGTACTTC	CASSFRRSSYEQYF
-	TRBV20-1	-	TRBJ1-5	-	CSASWGKGSNQPRHF
TRBD2	TRBV7-3	-	TRBJ2-3	TGTGCCAGCAGCCCCACTAGCGGGGGTTTAGATACGCAGTATTTT	CASSPTSGGLDTQYF
-	TRBV6-5	-	TRBJ2-5	TGTGCCAGCATGAGTCCGGGGAGTGAGACCCAGTACTTC	CASMSPGSETQYF
TRBD2	TRBV20-1	few	TRBJ2-3	TGCAGTGCTAGTATAGCGGGCGGCACAGATACGCAGTATTTT	CSASIAGGTDTQYF
-	TRBV6-2/TRBV6-3	-	TRBJ2-3	TGTGCCATAGGGATTAGCGGCACAGATACGCAGTATTTT	CAIGISGTDTQYF
TRBD2	TRBV20-1	few	TRBJ2-5	TGCAGTGCTCTACCGAGCGGGGGGATGGAGACCCAGTACTTC	CSALPSGGMETQYF
TRBD1	TRBV4-1	many	TRBJ2-5	TGCGCCAGCAGCCAAGGCGGGACAGGGTACTGGGCCCAGTACTTC	CASSQGGTGYWAQYF
TRBD1	TRBV2	few	TRBJ2-7	TGTGCCAGCAGTGCGCTCCCCACAGGGGCCGGCTACGAGCAGTACTTC	CASSALPTGAGYEQYF